Detailed here is one T cell receptor (beta chain). In blood CD8+ and CD4+ T cells, TCR beta underwent sequencing. This entry belongs to a study of CD8 T cells in Susac syndrome. Unmatched junction bases numbered 6, after V lost 4 bases and J lost 6 bases. The CDR3 length is 16 residues. Looked up from germline, CDR1 is SGHRS and CDR2 is YFSETQ. Reverse transcription used roughly 0.45 to 1 ug RNA and random hexamers. Amplification of TCR beta CDR3 across 54 Vbeta and 13 Jbeta was performed with immunoSEQ multiplex PCR. TCRdb recomputed calls from the immunoSEQ multiplex PCR reads with MiXCR, one row per CDR3 protein. The sample consists of some 400,000 distinct CDR3 sequences, 85% of them appearing once.

The clonotype comes from a human donor with multiple sclerosis. This rearrangement joins TRBV5-1 to TRBJ2-3, with 15 positions matching TRBD2. What was sequenced was CD8+ T cells from PBMCs. CDR3 loop: CASSPGTSGRSDTQYF. CDR3 bases: TGCGCCAGCAGCCCGGGGACTAGCGGGAGGTCGGATACGCAGTATTTT.